This TCR beta chain appears in the sequencing data of a study of shared clonotypes between healthy human individuals. V was pared by 0 bases and J by 6 bases, with 11 bases between. The CDR3 extends over 15 amino acids. The germline CDR1 and CDR2 sequences are MNHEY and SMNVEV (reference sequence). The table came from immunoSEQ multiplex PCR; TCRdb's copy has only in-frame clones and leaves some out. Seen here are some 1,400,000 clones, around 97% observed once, and the top ten hold about 1.2%. This clone was detected only once. This chain connects TRBV27 to TRBJ1-4; unclear D gene. The receptor was derived from a man aged 25 to 40 in good health. Sequenced input: naive CD4+ T cells sorted from blood. Indicated subset: CD45RA+ positively selected. CDR3 in amino acids: CASSLSLSPYEKLFF. The CDR3 DNA sequence: TGTGCCAGCAGTTTATCCCTTAGCCCGTATGAAAAACTGTTTTTT.